This T cell receptor (beta chain) was captured by sequencing in a study of T cell responses to AZD1222 COVID-19 vaccine. The repertoire was sequenced with immunoSEQ multiplex PCR; TCRdb's copy has only in-frame clones and lacks some. The data contain about 83,000 clones, approximately 88% of them singletons. The source was peripheral blood, collected on day 0 of MenACWY control vaccination. This TCR was recovered from an adult in good health.

CDR3 coding DNA: TGTGCCAGCAGCTTGGGGGGGACTAGCGGGAGCGGCGAGCAGTACTTC. Amino acids: CASSLGGTSGSGEQYF. The V and J genes are TRBV5-4 and TRBJ2-7, with 14 positions matching TRBD2. Germline lookup yields CDR1 SGHNT and CDR2 YYREEE (reference sequence). The length of the CDR3 is 16 residues. Trimming removed 0 bases from V and 6 bases from J; junction bases left unmatched: 5.